The sequence of this T cell receptor (beta chain) was determined in a study of shared clonotypes between healthy human individuals. Study-wide results and caveats: Relative to memory subsets, naive subsets generally showed larger estimated richness. Sharing of clonotypes among donors was expected to vary with sequencing depth. A handful of donors shared 4.5% to 6.5% of their naive CD4 clonotypes.

The sample holds one count of this clone. Its cognate antigen is unknown. The germline V gene has CDR1 SGHVS and CDR2 FQNEAQ. The CDR3 sequence is 12 residues long. Trimming stripped 3 bases from V and 6 bases from J, with 8 bases between. Into CD45RA+ naive and CD45RA-negative memory subsets, the CD4+ cells were split. The table came from immunoSEQ multiplex PCR; TCRdb's copy has only in-frame clones and leaves some out. This table holds about a million clones, 60% to 85% found once. This receptor was obtained from a man younger than 35 in good health. Some clones in this sample may be carry-over from other donors' samples. Sequencing was carried out using memory CD4+ T cells from PBMCs. Subset in this sample: CD45RA-negative fraction. This sequence joins TRBV7-8 and TRBJ1-2; a possible D gene is TRBD1 (5 bases). CDR3 bases: TGTGCCAGCAGCTTTGACAGAGATGGCTACACCTTC. Translated, it gives CASSFDRDGYTF.